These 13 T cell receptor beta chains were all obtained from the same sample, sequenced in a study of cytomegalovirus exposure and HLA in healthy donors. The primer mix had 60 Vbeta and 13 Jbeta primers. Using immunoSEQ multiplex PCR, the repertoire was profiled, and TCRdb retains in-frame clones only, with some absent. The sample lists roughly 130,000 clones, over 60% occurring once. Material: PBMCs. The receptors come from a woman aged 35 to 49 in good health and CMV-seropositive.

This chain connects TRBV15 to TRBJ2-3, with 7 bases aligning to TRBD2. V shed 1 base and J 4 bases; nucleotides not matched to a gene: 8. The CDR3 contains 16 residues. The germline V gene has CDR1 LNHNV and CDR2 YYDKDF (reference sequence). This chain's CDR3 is CATSRGEEGGADTQYF. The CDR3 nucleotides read TGTGCCACCAGCAGAGGTGAAGAGGGAGGGGCAGATACGCAGTATTTT.

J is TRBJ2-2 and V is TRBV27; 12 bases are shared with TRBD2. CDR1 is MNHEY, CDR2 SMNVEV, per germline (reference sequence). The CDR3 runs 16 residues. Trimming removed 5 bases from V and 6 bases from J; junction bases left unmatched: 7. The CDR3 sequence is CASSPLAGGKAGELFF. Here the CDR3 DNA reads TGTGCCAGCAGTCCTCTAGCGGGAGGGAAGGCCGGGGAGCTGTTTTTT.

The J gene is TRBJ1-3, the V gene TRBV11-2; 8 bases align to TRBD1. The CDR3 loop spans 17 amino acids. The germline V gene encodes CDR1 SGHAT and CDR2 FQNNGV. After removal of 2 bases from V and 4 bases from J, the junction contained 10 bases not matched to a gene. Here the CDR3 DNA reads TGTGCCAGCAGCTTAACCGGGCACAGGGGGGGCGGAAACACCATATATTTT. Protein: CASSLTGHRGGGNTIYF. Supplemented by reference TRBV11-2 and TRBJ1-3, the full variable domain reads EAGVAQSPRYKIIEKRQSVAFWCNPISGHATLYWYQQILGQGPKLLIQFQNNGVVDDSQLPKDRFSAERLKGVDSTLKIQPAKLEDSAVYLCASSLTGHRGGGNTIYFGEGSWLTVV.

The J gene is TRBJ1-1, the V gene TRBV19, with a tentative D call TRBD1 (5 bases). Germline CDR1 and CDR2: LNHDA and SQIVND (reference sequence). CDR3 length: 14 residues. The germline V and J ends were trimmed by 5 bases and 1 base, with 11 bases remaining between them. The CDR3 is CASSAGQKNTEAFF. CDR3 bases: TGTGCCAGTAGTGCAGGACAAAAGAACACTGAAGCTTTCTTT.

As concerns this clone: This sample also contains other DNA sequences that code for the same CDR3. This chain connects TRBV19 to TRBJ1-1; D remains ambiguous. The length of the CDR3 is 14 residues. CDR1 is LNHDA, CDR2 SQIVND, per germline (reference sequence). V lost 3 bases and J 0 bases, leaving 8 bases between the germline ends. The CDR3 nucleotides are TGTGCCAGTAGTATCGCGGTTATGAACACTGAAGCTTTCTTT. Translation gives CASSIAVMNTEAFF.

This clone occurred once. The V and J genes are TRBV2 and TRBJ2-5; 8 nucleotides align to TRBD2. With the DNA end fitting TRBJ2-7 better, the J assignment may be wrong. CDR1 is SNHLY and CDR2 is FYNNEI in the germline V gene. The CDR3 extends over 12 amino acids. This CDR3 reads CASRREVYEQYF. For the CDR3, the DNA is TGTGCCAGCAGGCGGGAGGTCTACGAGCAGTACTTC.

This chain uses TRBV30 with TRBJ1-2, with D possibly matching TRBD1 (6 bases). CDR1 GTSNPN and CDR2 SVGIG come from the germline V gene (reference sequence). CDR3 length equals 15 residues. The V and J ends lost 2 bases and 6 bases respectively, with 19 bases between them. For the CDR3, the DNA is TGTGCCTGGAGTTACCGTAGGGGGGGCACGGATGGCTACACCTTC. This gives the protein CAWSYRRGGTDGYTF.

The CDR3 coding sequence is TGTGCCAGCAGTGGGGGACAGAACTATGGCTACACCTTC. Protein: CASSGGQNYGYTF. The chain employs TRBV9 and TRBJ1-2, with 7 positions matching TRBD1. The germline V gene has CDR1 SGDLS and CDR2 YYNGEE. V shed 5 bases and J 2 bases; nucleotides not matched to a gene: 3. The CDR3 extends over 13 amino acids.

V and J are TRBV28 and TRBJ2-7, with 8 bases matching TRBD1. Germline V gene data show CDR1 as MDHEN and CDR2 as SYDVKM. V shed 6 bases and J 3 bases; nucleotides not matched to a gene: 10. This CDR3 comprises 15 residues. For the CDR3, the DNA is TGTGCCAGCAGAAGAGGACAGGGATCAATCTACGAGCAGTACTTC. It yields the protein CASRRGQGSIYEQYF.

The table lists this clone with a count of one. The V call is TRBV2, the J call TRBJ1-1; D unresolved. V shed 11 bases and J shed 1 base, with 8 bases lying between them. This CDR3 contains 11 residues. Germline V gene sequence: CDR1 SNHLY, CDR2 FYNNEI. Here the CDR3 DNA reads TGTGCCGGCGCAGGGAACACTGAAGCTTTCTTT. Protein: CAGAGNTEAFF.

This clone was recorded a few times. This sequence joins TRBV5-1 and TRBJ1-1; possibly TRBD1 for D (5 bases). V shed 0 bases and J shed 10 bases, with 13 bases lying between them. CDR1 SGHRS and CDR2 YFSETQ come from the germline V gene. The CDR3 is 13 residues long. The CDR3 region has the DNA TGCGCCAGCAGCTTGGTAGGTGTAGGGGTAGCTTTCTTT. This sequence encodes CASSLVGVGVAFF.

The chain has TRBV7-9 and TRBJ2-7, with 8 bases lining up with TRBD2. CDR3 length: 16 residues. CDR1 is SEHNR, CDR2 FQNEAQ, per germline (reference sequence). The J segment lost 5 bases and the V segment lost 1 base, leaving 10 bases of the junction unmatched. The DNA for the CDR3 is TGTGCCAGCAGCTTAGGAATCGGGGGGGCTGGGAACGAGCAGTACTTC. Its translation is CASSLGIGGAGNEQYF.

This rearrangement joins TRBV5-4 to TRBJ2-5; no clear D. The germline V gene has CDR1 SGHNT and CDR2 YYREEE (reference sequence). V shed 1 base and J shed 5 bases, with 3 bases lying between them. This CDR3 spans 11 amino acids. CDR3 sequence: CASSLQETQYF. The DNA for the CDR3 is TGTGCCAGCAGCTTGCAGGAGACCCAGTACTTC.